The 9 T cell receptor beta chains reported below all come from one sample, sequenced in a study of shared clonotypes between healthy human individuals. Method: immunoSEQ multiplex PCR; TCRdb's copy keeps in-frame clones and lacks some. Of approximately 2,200,000 clones in the sample, under 95% were seen once. CD8 cells classed as naive were CD45RO-negative and positively selected for CCR7, excluding terminally differentiated effector memory CD45RA+ cells. Sample: naive CD8+ T cells from PBMCs. These TCRs come from a man aged 18 to 35 in good health. Some clones in this sample may be carry-over from other donors' samples.

The V gene is TRBV4-1, the J gene TRBJ1-1; no clear D. The CDR3 spans 15 residues. The germline gives CDR1 MGHRA, CDR2 YSYEKL. V was shortened by 0 bases and J by 1 base, with 9 bases between the two germline ends. The CDR3 is CASSQDFRWNTEAFF. CDR3 coding DNA: TGCGCCAGCAGCCAAGATTTTAGGTGGAACACTGAAGCTTTCTTT.

Regarding this clone: Its ends do not fully match the called genes, so a read error is possible. The rearrangement links TRBV7-9 to TRBJ2-3; 10 bases are shared with TRBD2. Germline CDR1 is SEHNR and CDR2 is FQNEAQ (reference sequence). The CDR3 sequence is 15 residues long. The CDR3 loop is CASSLAGESTDTQYF. The CDR3 DNA reads TGTGCCAGCAGCCTAGCGGGAGAGAGCACAGATACGCAGTATTTT.

The rearrangement links TRBV2 to TRBJ1-2, with 9 bases aligning to TRBD1. Germline values: CDR1 SNHLY, CDR2 FYNNEI. CDR3 length: 15 residues. Germline trimming cut 6 bases from V and 5 bases from J; bases unmatched to any gene: 10. CDR3 region: CASRPDRGLLYGYTF. The CDR3 DNA reads as TGTGCCAGCAGGCCGGACAGGGGTTTATTGTATGGCTACACCTTC.

With regard to this clone: This sample also contains other DNA sequences that code for the same CDR3. The chain combines TRBV7-9 with TRBJ2-7; D unclear. This CDR3 contains 13 residues. V dropped 2 bases and J dropped 2 bases, with 7 bases sitting between them. Per germline, CDR1 SEHNR and CDR2 FQNEAQ (reference sequence). CDR3 DNA: TGTGCCAGCAGCTTATCCGAAACCTACGAGCAGTACTTC. Its translation: CASSLSETYEQYF.

The gene calls are TRBV25-1 and TRBJ2-5, with TRBD1 matching over 7 bases. TRBJ2-7 explains the end of the DNA better; the J call may be wrong. CDR3 length: 15 amino acids. Per the germline V gene, CDR1 is MGHDK and CDR2 is SYGVNS. The CDR3 sequence: CASSELGTVSYEQYF. The CDR3 DNA is TGTGCCAGCAGTGAACTGGGGACAGTCTCCTACGAGCAGTACTTC.

The chain links TRBV29-1 to TRBJ1-2; no clear D. Germline CDR1 SQVTM, CDR2 ANQGSEA. The CDR3 extends over 14 amino acids. Trimming removed 3 bases from V and 3 bases from J, with 14 bases in between. The CDR3 bases are TGCAGCGTTGATTCCCAGTCTGACTACTATGGCTACACCTTC. The encoded protein is CSVDSQSDYYGYTF. The entire variable domain, with the rest obtained from reference TRBV29-1 and TRBJ1-2, is as follows: SAVISQKPSRDICQRGTSLTIQCQVDSQVTMMFWYRQQPGQSLTLIATANQGSEATYESGFVIDKFPISRPNLTFSTLTVSNMSPEDSSIYLCSVDSQSDYYGYTFGSGTRLTVV.

This clone has only a few counts. This rearrangement joins TRBV5-1 to TRBJ1-1; 9 positions match TRBD1. J lost 1 base, V lost 4 bases, and 8 bases had no gene match. The germline V gene encodes CDR1 SGHRS and CDR2 YFSETQ. CDR3 length: 16 amino acids. Written as DNA, the CDR3 is TGCGCCAGCAGCCTACAACAGGGGGCCAGGAACACTGAAGCTTTCTTT. This sequence encodes CASSLQQGARNTEAFF.

This clone has a handful of counts. A read error may account for a junction end that differs from germline. This chain uses TRBV6-1 with TRBJ1-5; a weak D match, TRBD1 (6 bases). There are 14 residues in the CDR3. Per germline, CDR1 MNHNS and CDR2 SASEGT. The CDR3 here is CASTEFSGDQPQHF. CDR3 coding DNA: TGTGCCAGCACTGAATTCTCAGGGGATCAGCCCCAGCATTTT.

The chain has TRBV28 and TRBJ2-7, with D unclear. The ends were cut back, 6 bases at V and 7 bases at J, with 10 bases in the middle. CDR1 is MDHEN and CDR2 is SYDVKM in the germline V gene. The CDR3 has 11 residues. The CDR3 region has the DNA TGTGCCAGCAGCCAAATTCGGGAGCAGTACTTC. This sequence encodes CASSQIREQYF.